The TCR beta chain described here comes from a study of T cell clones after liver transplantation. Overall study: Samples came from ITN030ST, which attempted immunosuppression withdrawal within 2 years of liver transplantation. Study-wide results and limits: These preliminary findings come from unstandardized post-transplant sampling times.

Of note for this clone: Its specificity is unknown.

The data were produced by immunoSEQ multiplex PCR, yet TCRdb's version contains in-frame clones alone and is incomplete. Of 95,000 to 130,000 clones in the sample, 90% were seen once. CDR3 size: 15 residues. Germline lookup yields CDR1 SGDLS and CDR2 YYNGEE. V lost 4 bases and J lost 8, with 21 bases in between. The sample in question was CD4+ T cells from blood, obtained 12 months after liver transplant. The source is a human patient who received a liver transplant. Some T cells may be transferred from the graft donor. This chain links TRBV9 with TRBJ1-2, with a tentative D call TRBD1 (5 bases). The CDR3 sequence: CASSSRDPAWGGYTF. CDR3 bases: TGTGCCAGCAGCAGCCGGGACCCAGCCTGGGGAGGCTACACCTTC.